Listed below are T cell receptor beta chains from one sample, sequenced in a study of T cells expressing NK-cell markers. TCRdb re-called the 5' RACE reads and catalogs CDR3 proteins one per entry, DNA excluded. The specimen's table records approximately 440,000 distinct CDR3 sequences. Sequenced sample: blood T cells: a sorted CD56 or NKG2C T cell subset, CD4+ or CD8+ T cells, or bulk PBMC T cells (not recorded which). The origin of the receptors is a woman between 45 and 60 years old in good health. The CDR3 runs from the conserved cysteine through the conserved F or W.

V gene	J gene	CDR3 protein
TRBV5-1	TRBJ1-1	CASSSLSPRVGSMNTEAFF
TRBV20-1	TRBJ1-2	CSARENSGHFGYTF
TRBV2	TRBJ2-1	CASATLSGRLGEQFF
TRBV7-8	TRBJ2-5	CASRRGRGREETQYF
TRBV5-1	TRBJ1-2	CASSNRGIKDGYTF
TRBV5-1	TRBJ2-1	CASSLPPLAPAYNEQFF
TRBV29-1	TRBJ1-4	CSVAAGVNEKLFF
TRBV21-1	TRBJ2-1	CASNLDESRGRSYNEQFF
TRBV3-1	TRBJ2-3	CASSPLPRRAPDTQYF
TRBV12-3/TRBV12-4	TRBJ2-2	CASRFMGRELFF
TRBV7-3	TRBJ2-2	CASSLEGHGELFF
TRBV2	TRBJ1-5	CASSEVGTPNQPQHF
TRBV5-8	TRBJ1-1	CASSLSSGSRTEAFF
TRBV12-3/TRBV12-4	TRBJ1-1	CASNTATGQVFWGLAFF